This T cell receptor beta chain was observed in a study of CD8+CD57+ T cells in acquired aplastic anemia. Genomic DNA was employed as the template in profiling TCR beta VDJ and CDR3. TCRdb passed the reads through MiXCR, listing each CDR3 protein once. The top ten clones hold about 1.1% of a sample with 150,000 to 200,000 distinct CDR3 sequences, around 40% of them seen once. Study results and limitations: Patients were compared with controls for CD8+ Simpson's diversity, and no significant difference emerged. Patients had twenty-nine CD8+ CDR3 sequences in common with controls (the shared set).

The CDR3 length is 15 residues. Losses at the gene ends were 0 bases for V and 3 bases for J; bases not matched to a gene: 7. The germline CDR1 and CDR2 sequences are DFQATT and SNEGSKA (reference sequence). This clonotype was seen repeatedly, ten times or more. The antigen remains unidentified. The chain couples TRBV20-1 to TRBJ2-5; 7 nucleotides agree with TRBD2. This sequence was found in a human donor in good health. Sequencing input: sorted CD4+, CD8+, or CD8+CD57+ T cells (not recorded which) from PBMCs. The CDR3 nucleotides read TGCAGTGCTAGAGATGGGGCAGGGAGGGAAGAGACCCAGTACTTC. This gives the protein CSARDGAGREETQYF.